This TCR beta chain was found in a study of T cell responses to AZD1222 COVID-19 vaccine. Study-level findings and limits: Sampled repertoires all dated from after the peak T cell response. Clonal diversity may have been underestimated in mostly white British donors.

Method: immunoSEQ multiplex PCR; TCRdb's copy keeps in-frame clones and lacks some. The table records about 140,000 clones, 85% to 90% of them present only once. With respect to this clone: The antigen is not known.

V shed 2 bases, J shed 3 bases, and the junction held 4 bases outside the gene matches. CDR3 length: 15 residues. Per the germline V gene, CDR1 is SGDLS and CDR2 is YYNGEE. The sample in question was peripheral blood, obtained on day 0 of AZD1222 vaccination. The chain is built from TRBV9 and TRBJ2-7, with 11 bases lining up with TRBD1. The sequence was collected from an adult in good health. The CDR3 spells CASSVGTGGFYEQYF. For the CDR3, the DNA is TGTGCCAGCAGCGTTGGGACAGGGGGTTTCTACGAGCAGTACTTC.